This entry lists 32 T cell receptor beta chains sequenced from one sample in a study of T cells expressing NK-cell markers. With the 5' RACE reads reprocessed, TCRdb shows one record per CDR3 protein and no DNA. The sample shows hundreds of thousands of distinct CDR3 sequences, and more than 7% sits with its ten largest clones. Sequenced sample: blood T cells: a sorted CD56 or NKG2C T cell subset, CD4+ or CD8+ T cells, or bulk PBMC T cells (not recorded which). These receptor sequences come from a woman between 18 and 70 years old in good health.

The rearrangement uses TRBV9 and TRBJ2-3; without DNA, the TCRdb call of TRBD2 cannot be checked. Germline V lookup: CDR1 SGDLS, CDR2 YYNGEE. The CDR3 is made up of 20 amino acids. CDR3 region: CASSGYLGSGRAPSTDTQYF.

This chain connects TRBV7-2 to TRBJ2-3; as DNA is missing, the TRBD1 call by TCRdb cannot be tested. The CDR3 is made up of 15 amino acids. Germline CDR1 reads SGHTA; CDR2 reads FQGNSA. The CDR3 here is CASSLRVVGPDTQYF.

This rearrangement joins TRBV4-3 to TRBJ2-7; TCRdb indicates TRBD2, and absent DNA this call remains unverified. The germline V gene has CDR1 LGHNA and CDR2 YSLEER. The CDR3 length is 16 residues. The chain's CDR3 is CASSQDWGDYTYEQYF.

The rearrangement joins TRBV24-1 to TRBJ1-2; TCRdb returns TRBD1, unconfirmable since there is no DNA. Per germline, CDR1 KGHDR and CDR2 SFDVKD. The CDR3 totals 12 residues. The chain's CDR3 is CATSDSRDGYTF.

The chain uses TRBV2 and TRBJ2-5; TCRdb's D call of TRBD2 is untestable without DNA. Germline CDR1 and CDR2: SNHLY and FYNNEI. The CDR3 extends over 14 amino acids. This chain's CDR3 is CASSDRDLQETQYF.

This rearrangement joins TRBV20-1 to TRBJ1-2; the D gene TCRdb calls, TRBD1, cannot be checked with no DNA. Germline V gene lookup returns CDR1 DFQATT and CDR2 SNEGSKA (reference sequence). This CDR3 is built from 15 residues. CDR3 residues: CSALDRAGSNYGYTF.

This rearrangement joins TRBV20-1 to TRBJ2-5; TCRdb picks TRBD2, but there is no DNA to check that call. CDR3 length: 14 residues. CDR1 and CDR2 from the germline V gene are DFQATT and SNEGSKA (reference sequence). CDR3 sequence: CSAPVRLGGETQYF.

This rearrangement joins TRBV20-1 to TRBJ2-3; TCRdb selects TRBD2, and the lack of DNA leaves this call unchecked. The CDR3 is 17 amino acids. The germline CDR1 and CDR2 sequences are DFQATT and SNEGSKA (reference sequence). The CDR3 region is CSALAPAGTSGGDTQYF.

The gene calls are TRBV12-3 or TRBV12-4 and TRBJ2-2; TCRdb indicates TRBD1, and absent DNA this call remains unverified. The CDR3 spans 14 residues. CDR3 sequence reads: CASSFLQGVGELFF.

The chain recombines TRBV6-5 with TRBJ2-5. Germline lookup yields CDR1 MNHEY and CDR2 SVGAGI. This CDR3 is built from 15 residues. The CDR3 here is CASSYVGTSQETQYF.

The CDR3 loop is CASSQDIAGGLTDTQYF. The chain recombines TRBV4-3 with TRBJ2-3; no DNA is available, so the TRBD2 call from TCRdb remains unchecked. The germline V gene encodes CDR1 LGHNA and CDR2 YSLEER. This CDR3 is built from 17 residues.

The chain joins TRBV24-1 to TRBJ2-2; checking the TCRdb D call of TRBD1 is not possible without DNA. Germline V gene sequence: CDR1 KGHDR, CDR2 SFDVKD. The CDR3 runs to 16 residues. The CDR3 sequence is CATSGFLGGNTGELFF.

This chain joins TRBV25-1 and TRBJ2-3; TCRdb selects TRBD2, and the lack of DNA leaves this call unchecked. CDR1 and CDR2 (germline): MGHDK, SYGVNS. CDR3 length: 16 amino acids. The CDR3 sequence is CASSSTVGNPPQTQYF. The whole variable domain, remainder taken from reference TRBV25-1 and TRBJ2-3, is EADIYQTPRYLVIGTGKKITLECSQTMGHDKMYWYQQDPGMELHLIHYSYGVNSTEKGDLSSESTVSRIRTEHFPLTLESARPSHTSQYLCASSSTVGNPPQTQYFGPGTRLTVL.

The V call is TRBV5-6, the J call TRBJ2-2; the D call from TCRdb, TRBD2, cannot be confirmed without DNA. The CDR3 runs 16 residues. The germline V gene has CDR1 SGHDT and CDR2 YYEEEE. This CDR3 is CASSAPGLGATGELFF.

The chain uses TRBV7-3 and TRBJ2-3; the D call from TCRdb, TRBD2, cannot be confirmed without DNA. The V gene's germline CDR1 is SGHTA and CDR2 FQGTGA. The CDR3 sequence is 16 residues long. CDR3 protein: CASSLTQRGGTDTQYF.

CDR3: CASRPPGPPSFNEQFF. This chain links TRBV7-9 with TRBJ2-1; TCRdb's D call, TRBD1, is unchecked because there is no DNA. The germline gives CDR1 SEHNR, CDR2 FQNEAQ (reference sequence). This CDR3 has 16 amino acids.

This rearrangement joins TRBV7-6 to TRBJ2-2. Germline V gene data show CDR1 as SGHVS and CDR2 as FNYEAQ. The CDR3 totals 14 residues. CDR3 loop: CASSNMAATGELFF. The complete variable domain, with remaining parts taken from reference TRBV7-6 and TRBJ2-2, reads GAGVSQSPRYKVTKRGQDVALRCDPISGHVSLYWYRQALGQGPEFLTYFNYEAQQDKSGLPNDRFSAERPEGSISTLTIQRTEQRDSAMYRCASSNMAATGELFFGEGSRLTVL.

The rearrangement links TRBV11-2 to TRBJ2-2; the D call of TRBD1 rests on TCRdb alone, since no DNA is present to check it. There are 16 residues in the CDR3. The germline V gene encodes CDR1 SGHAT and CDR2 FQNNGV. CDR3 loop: CASSPLGQPNTGELFF.

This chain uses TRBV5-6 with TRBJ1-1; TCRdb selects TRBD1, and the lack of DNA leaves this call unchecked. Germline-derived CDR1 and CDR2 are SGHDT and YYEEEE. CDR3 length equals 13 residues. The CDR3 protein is CASSPQRGTEAFF.

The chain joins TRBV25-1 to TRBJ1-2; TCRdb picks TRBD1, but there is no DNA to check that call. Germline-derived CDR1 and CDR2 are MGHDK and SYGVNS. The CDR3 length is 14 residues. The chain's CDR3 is CASSEGDGYYGYTF.

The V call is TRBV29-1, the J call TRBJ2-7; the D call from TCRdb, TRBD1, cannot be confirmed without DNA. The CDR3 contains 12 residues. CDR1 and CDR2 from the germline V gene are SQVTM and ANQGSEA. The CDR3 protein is CSVRDRAYEQYF.

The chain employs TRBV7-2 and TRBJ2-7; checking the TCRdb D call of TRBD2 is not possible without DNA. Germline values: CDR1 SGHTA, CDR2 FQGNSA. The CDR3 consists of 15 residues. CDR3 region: CASSSPRARAYEQYF.

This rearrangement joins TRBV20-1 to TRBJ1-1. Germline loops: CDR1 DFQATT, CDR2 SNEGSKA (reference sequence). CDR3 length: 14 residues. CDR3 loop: CSARDSGSSTEAFF.

The CDR3 loop reads CASSQTYGTQYF. The genes are TRBV4-3 and TRBJ2-5. Germline-derived CDR1 and CDR2 are LGHNA and YSLEER. This CDR3 comprises 12 residues.

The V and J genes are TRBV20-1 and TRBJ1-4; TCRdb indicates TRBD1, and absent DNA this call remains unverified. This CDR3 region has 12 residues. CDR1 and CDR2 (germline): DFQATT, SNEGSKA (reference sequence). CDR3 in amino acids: CSAGGGGEKLFF.

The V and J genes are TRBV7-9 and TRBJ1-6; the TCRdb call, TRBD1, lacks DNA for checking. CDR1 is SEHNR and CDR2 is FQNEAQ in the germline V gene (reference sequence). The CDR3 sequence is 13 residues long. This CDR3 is CASSDTTGVPLHF.

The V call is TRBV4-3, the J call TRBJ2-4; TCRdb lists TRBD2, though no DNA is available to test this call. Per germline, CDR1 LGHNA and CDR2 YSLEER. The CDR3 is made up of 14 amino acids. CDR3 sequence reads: CASSQEWGGRIQYF.

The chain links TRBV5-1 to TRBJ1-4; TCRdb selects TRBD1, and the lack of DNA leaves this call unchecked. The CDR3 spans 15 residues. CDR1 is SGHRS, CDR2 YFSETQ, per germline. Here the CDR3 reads CASSPRGQRNEKLFF.

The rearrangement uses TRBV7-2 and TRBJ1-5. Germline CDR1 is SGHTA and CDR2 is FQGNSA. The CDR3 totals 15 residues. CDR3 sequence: CASSSFGQVMQPQHF.

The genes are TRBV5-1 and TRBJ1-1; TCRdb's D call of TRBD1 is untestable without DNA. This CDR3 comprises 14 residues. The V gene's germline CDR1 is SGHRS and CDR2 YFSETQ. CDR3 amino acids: CASSLGGEGAEAFF.

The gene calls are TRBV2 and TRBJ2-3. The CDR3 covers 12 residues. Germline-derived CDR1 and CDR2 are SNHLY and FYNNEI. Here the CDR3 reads CASSEHRDTQYF.

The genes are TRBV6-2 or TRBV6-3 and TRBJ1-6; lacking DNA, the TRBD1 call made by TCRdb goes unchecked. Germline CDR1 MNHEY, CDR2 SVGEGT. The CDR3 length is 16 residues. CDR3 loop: CASSIRSLGVNSPLHF.